The 19 T cell receptor beta chains given below trace back to one sample, sequenced in a study of siplizumab effects on memory and regulatory T cells. Method: immunoSEQ multiplex PCR; TCRdb's copy keeps in-frame clones and lacks some. The table includes 95,000 to 110,000 clones, 93% detected once. The sequenced material came from Tregs sorted from blood. These receptors all stem from a human donor in good health.

V gene TRBV18 combines with J gene TRBJ1-6; unclear D gene. V was trimmed by 6 bases and J by 8 bases, leaving 14 bases between them. The CDR3 consists of 14 residues. Germline V CDR1 and CDR2: KGHSH, LQKENI. The CDR3 DNA reads TGTGCCAGCTCCCGTACCGGGATCGATTCACCCCTCCACTTT. It translates to CASSRTGIDSPLHF. Looking up the rest from reference TRBV18 and TRBJ1-6 gives the full variable domain: NAGVMQNPRHLVRRRGQEARLRCSPMKGHSHVYWYRQLPEEGLKFMVYLQKENIIDESGMPKERFSAEFPKEGPSILRIQQVVRGDSAAYFCASSRTGIDSPLHFGNGTRLTVT.

This chain connects TRBV6-6 to TRBJ1-2, with a possible D match to TRBD1 (6 bases). Germline V lookup: CDR1 MNHNY, CDR2 SVGAGI (reference sequence). V lost 3 bases and J lost 8, with 22 bases in between. The CDR3 extends over 16 amino acids. The chain's CDR3 is CASSYTRTALYEGYTF. For the CDR3, the DNA is TGTGCCAGCAGTTATACTCGGACAGCTCTATATGAGGGCTACACCTTC.

V usage is TRBV13 and J usage is TRBJ1-1; no firm D call. CDR3 length equals 15 residues. Trimming stripped 0 bases from V and 5 bases from J, with 13 bases between. Per the germline V gene, CDR1 is PRHDT and CDR2 is FYEKMQ (reference sequence). The CDR3 reads CASSLGRNGWTEAFF. The CDR3 bases are TGTGCCAGCAGCTTAGGCCGAAACGGTTGGACTGAAGCTTTCTTT.

Concerning this clone: A junction end diverges from the germline sequence, so it may reflect a read error. V and J are TRBV29-1 and TRBJ1-1; perhaps TRBD1 as D (6 bases). The CDR3 is made up of 15 amino acids. The germline V gene has CDR1 SQVTM and CDR2 ANQGSEA. Here the CDR3 DNA reads TGCAGCGTAGAAGGACCACAGGGAGTACGGACTGAAGCTTTCTTT. Translated: CSVEGPQGVRTEAFF.

This clone was counted only a few times. The chain is built from TRBV30 and TRBJ1-1; D is unresolved. This CDR3 contains 12 residues. The germline V gene encodes CDR1 GTSNPN and CDR2 SVGIG (reference sequence). V lost 2 bases, J lost 8 bases, and 12 bases lay in between. As DNA, the CDR3 is TGTGCCTGGAGTAGAGGGAGCAACGAAGCTTTCTTT. Protein product: CAWSRGSNEAFF.

The J gene is TRBJ2-7, the V gene TRBV2; TRBD2 matches at 10 bases. Germline V gene lookup returns CDR1 SNHLY and CDR2 FYNNEI. The V segment lost 8 bases and the J segment 12 bases; nucleotides outside the gene matches: 10. The CDR3 totals 12 residues. The chain's CDR3 is CASQSSGRLAYF. Written as DNA, the CDR3 is TGTGCCAGCCAGTCTAGCGGGAGATTGGCGTACTTC.

The chain links TRBV5-1 to TRBJ1-2; 7 bases match TRBD1. With V trimmed by 2 bases and J by 7 bases, 8 bases remained unmatched. The CDR3 loop spans 14 amino acids. Germline V gene data show CDR1 as SGHRS and CDR2 as YFSETQ. The CDR3 loop is CASSLTTGASGYTF. As DNA, the CDR3 is TGCGCCAGCAGCTTAACCACAGGGGCTTCTGGCTACACCTTC.

The rearrangement joins TRBV5-1 to TRBJ2-3; TRBD2 is a possible D gene (6 bases). V was shortened by 0 bases and J by 6 bases, with 14 bases between the two germline ends. CDR3 size: 15 residues. Germline V gene sequence: CDR1 SGHRS, CDR2 YFSETQ. CDR3 amino acids: CASSLVGGSVDTQYF. The CDR3 nucleotides are TGCGCCAGCAGCTTGGTGGGGGGTAGCGTGGATACGCAGTATTTT. The full variable domain, its missing parts supplied by reference TRBV5-1 and TRBJ2-3, is KAGVTQTPRYLIKTRGQQVTLSCSPISGHRSVSWYQQTPGQGLQFLFEYFSETQRNKGNFPGRFSGRQFSNSRSEMNVSTLELGDSALYLCASSLVGGSVDTQYFGPGTRLTVL.

About this clone itself: This same CDR3 is encoded by further DNA sequences in the sample. The V and J genes are TRBV7-8 and TRBJ2-7; D not certain. The germline V and J ends were trimmed by 1 base and 1 base, with 5 bases remaining between them. Per the germline V gene, CDR1 is SGHVS and CDR2 is FQNEAQ. This CDR3 comprises 13 residues. CDR3 in DNA: TGTGCCAGCAGCTTAGGTCGGTCCTACGAGCAGTACTTC. Its translation: CASSLGRSYEQYF. The variable domain in full, completed from reference TRBV7-8 and TRBJ2-7, reads GAGVSQSPRYKVAKRGQDVALRCDPISGHVSLFWYQQALGQGPEFLTYFQNEAQLDKSGLPSDRFFAERPEGSVSTLKIQRTQQEDSAVYLCASSLGRSYEQYFGPGTRLTVT.

In its sample, this clone was seen a few times. In DNA, the CDR3 is TGCGCCAGCAGCTTGGAAGGCAGGGTTGGGCAGCCCCAGCATTTT. Translating it yields CASSLEGRVGQPQHF. The genes are TRBV5-1 and TRBJ1-5, with D perhaps TRBD1 (5 bases). The CDR3 runs 15 residues. Germline loops: CDR1 SGHRS, CDR2 YFSETQ. V was trimmed by 0 bases and J by 7 bases, leaving 14 bases between them.

V and J are TRBV5-1 and TRBJ2-7; TRBD1 or TRBD2 may be the D gene (6 bases each). The CDR3 totals 17 residues. CDR1 SGHRS and CDR2 YFSETQ come from the germline V gene. V gave up 0 bases and J gave up 0 bases, with 16 bases separating them. CDR3 coding DNA: TGCGCCAGCAGCTTGGGATTCGCGGGACACCACTCCTACGAGCAGTACTTC. It translates to CASSLGFAGHHSYEQYF.

V and J are TRBV5-1 and TRBJ2-1; TRBD2 matches 8 bases. This CDR3 has 13 amino acids. Germline loops: CDR1 SGHRS, CDR2 YFSETQ. The V segment lost 3 bases and the J segment 14 bases; nucleotides outside the gene matches: 10. The CDR3 spells CASSSGGTPRKFF. CDR3 DNA: TGCGCCAGCAGCTCGGGAGGGACTCCCCGAAAGTTCTTC.

The chain combines TRBV18 with TRBJ1-1; no firm D call. Germline assignment: CDR1 KGHSH and CDR2 LQKENI. CDR3 size: 15 residues. Trimming took off 2 bases at V and 4 bases at J, with 14 bases between the two ends. The CDR3: CASSPSSRLGTEAFF. CDR3 sequence (DNA): TGTGCCAGCTCACCATCAAGTAGACTTGGCACTGAAGCTTTCTTT.

The V gene is TRBV6-4, the J gene TRBJ1-2; D gene ambiguous. This CDR3 has 14 amino acids. Germline lookup yields CDR1 MRHNA and CDR2 SNTAGT. V dropped 3 bases and J dropped 5 bases, with 13 bases sitting between them. DNA for the CDR3: TGTGCCAGCAGTGAGGAGGCAGGTGCTTATGGCTACACCTTC. It specifies CASSEEAGAYGYTF.

This chain joins TRBV6-5 and TRBJ2-5, with D hard to call. CDR1 and CDR2 (germline): MNHEY, SVGAGI. The CDR3 is 15 amino acids. V lost 7 bases to trimming and J lost 0 bases, with 15 bases between them. The CDR3 spells CASTRRATYQETQYF. Written as DNA, the CDR3 is TGTGCCAGCACCAGAAGAGCTACGTACCAAGAGACCCAGTACTTC.

This chain uses TRBV19 with TRBJ1-5, with D perhaps matching TRBD1 (5 bases). V lost 2 bases to trimming and J lost 5 bases, with 16 bases between them. Germline loops: CDR1 LNHDA, CDR2 SQIVND (reference sequence). This CDR3 is built from 16 residues. The CDR3 DNA reads as TGTGCCAGTAGTATATCGGGCAGGGCTACGTATCAGCCCCAGCATTTT. It translates to CASSISGRATYQPQHF.

The chain is built from TRBV19 and TRBJ1-4; no clear D. Trimming took 1 base from V and 0 from J, leaving 3 bases between them. Per the germline V gene, CDR1 is LNHDA and CDR2 is SQIVND (reference sequence). The CDR3 extends over 14 amino acids. The CDR3 region is CASSIVATNEKLFF. In nucleotides, the CDR3 is TGTGCCAGTAGTATAGTAGCAACTAATGAAAAACTGTTTTTT.

V gene TRBV7-9 combines with J gene TRBJ2-5; maybe TRBD2 (6 bases). The CDR3 consists of 13 residues. V was pared by 5 bases and J by 4 bases, with 11 bases between. Germline CDR1 and CDR2: SEHNR and FQNEAQ (reference sequence). The CDR3 region is CASSETGGETQYF. DNA for the CDR3: TGTGCCAGCAGCGAAACCGGGGGAGAGACCCAGTACTTC.

The rearrangement links TRBV2 to TRBJ2-2; D unclear. This CDR3 contains 12 residues. Trimming took off 8 bases at V and 0 bases at J, with 4 bases between the two ends. Germline CDR1 and CDR2: SNHLY and FYNNEI. This chain's CDR3 is CASSSNTGELFF. CDR3 DNA sequence: TGTGCCAGCTCTTCGAACACCGGGGAGCTGTTTTTT.